Below, 21 T cell receptor beta chains from the same sample are listed, as sequenced in a study of T cells in Graves' hyperthyroidism and ophthalmopathy. Amplification targeted TCR beta CDR3 regions from RNA transcripts. Carried out on the TCR CDR3, a first-round RT-PCR used the HTBI primer set. MiXCR, run by TCRdb on the multiplex PCR reads, gives a single entry per CDR3 protein. The table shows fewer than 750,000 distinct CDR3 sequences, with roughly 14% occurring only once. Sequencing was performed on blood. Receptor source: a woman aged 40 to 50 with Graves' ophthalmopathy.

The sample holds many counts of this clonotype. The chain is built from TRBV7-6 and TRBJ2-2, with no clear D. The V end lost 0 bases, the J end lost 5 bases, and 7 bases lay between the germline ends. The CDR3 is made up of 14 amino acids. Germline assignment: CDR1 SGHVS and CDR2 FNYEAQ. The CDR3 nucleotides are TGTGCCAGCAGCTTAGCTCCGGAAACCGGGGAGCTGTTTTTT. The encoded protein is CASSLAPETGELFF.

This clonotype was seen ten or more times. The chain carries TRBV7-2 and TRBJ2-7; 7 nucleotides line up with TRBD1. Per germline, CDR1 SGHTA and CDR2 FQGNSA. Germline trimming cut 3 bases from V and 6 bases from J; bases unmatched to any gene: 8. This CDR3 is 14 amino acids long. As DNA, the CDR3 is TGTGCCAGCAGCTTGAAGACACAGGGGCTCGAGCAGTACTTC. Encoded protein: CASSLKTQGLEQYF.

This clonotype was seen at least ten times. The chain employs TRBV6-2 or TRBV6-3 and TRBJ2-7; the D is unclear. The V gene lost 5 bases and the J gene lost 2 bases, with 19 bases spanning the gap. There are 16 residues in the CDR3. Germline assignment: CDR1 MNHEY and CDR2 SVGEGT. The CDR3 DNA follows: TGTGCCAGCAGTAGTAGCATCGAAACGTGGGCCTACGAGCAGTACTTC. The encoded protein is CASSSSIETWAYEQYF.

In this sample, this clonotype turned up many times. One end of the junction does not line up with germline, which may come from a read error. The gene calls are TRBV27 and TRBJ2-7; 8 positions agree with TRBD1. Germline V CDR1 and CDR2: MNHEY, SMNVEV (reference sequence). CDR3 length equals 15 residues. CDR3 region: CASSLLGQELYGQYF. The DNA for the CDR3 is TGTGCCAGCAGTTTATTGGGACAGGAACTCTACGGGCAGTACTTC.

This clonotype was seen a few times. The CDR3 is CASSSRGFYGYTF. CDR3 DNA sequence: TGTGCCAGCTCATCCAGGGGATTCTATGGCTACACCTTC. V and J are TRBV18 and TRBJ1-2, with D possibly being TRBD1 (6 bases). V lost 5 bases to trimming and J lost 4 bases, with 11 bases between them. This CDR3 is 13 amino acids long. CDR1 is KGHSH, CDR2 LQKENI, per germline. Full variable domain (remainder filled in from reference TRBV18 and TRBJ1-2): NAGVMQNPRHLVRRRGQEARLRCSPMKGHSHVYWYRQLPEEGLKFMVYLQKENIIDESGMPKERFSAEFPKEGPSILRIQQVVRGDSAAYFCASSSRGFYGYTFGSGTRLTVV.

This clonotype has at least ten counts. The chain employs TRBV24-1 and TRBJ2-5; TRBD1 matches 9 bases. The length of the CDR3 is 17 residues. Trimming cost V 2 bases and J 1 base; bases outside gene matches: 7. Germline V gene sequence: CDR1 KGHDR, CDR2 SFDVKD. The CDR3 region is CATSDWDRADTQETQYF. The CDR3 nucleotides are TGTGCCACCAGTGATTGGGACAGGGCTGACACCCAAGAGACCCAGTACTTC.

About this clonotype itself: One end of the junction is discordant with germline, which a read error may explain. The chain employs TRBV7-9 and TRBJ1-5; D uncertain. CDR3 size: 15 residues. Germline V lookup: CDR1 SEHNR, CDR2 FQNEAQ (reference sequence). The CDR3 DNA is TGTGCCATCAGCTCCCTAGGAGGTCCAAATCAGCCCCAGCATTTT. It codes for CAISSLGGPNQPQHF.

This clonotype was seen ten or more times. J is TRBJ1-1 and V is TRBV7-9; D ambiguous. This CDR3 is built from 13 residues. Germline V gene lookup returns CDR1 SEHNR and CDR2 FQNEAQ (reference sequence). Trimming stripped 5 bases from V and 10 bases from J, with 17 bases between. The CDR3 coding sequence is TGTGCCAGCAGCCCTAGCCTCCATGGGAGAGCTTTCTTT. This codes for CASSPSLHGRAFF.

This clonotype has ten or more counts. This chain connects TRBV28 to TRBJ2-2; D gene unclear. Per the germline V gene, CDR1 is MDHEN and CDR2 is SYDVKM. Trimming shortened V by 2 bases and J by 5 bases, and 6 bases separated the two germline ends. The CDR3 sequence is 13 residues long. CDR3 sequence (DNA): TGTGCCAGCAGTTTAGGTCAAACCGGGGAGCTGTTTTTT. Protein sequence: CASSLGQTGELFF.

This clonotype was found many times. The V and J genes are TRBV6-5 and TRBJ1-1; D is undetermined. Germline V gene sequence: CDR1 MNHEY, CDR2 SVGAGI. V lost 1 base to trimming and J lost 4 bases, with 13 bases between them. The CDR3 has 15 amino acids. CDR3: CASSYLFRAGTEAFF. For the CDR3, the DNA is TGTGCCAGCAGTTACTTGTTCCGGGCTGGCACTGAAGCTTTCTTT.

This clonotype has a count of ten or more. This rearrangement joins TRBV11-2 to TRBJ2-2, with D maybe TRBD2 (6 bases). Germline CDR1 SGHAT, CDR2 FQNNGV. V lost 5 bases to trimming and J lost 2 bases, with 18 bases between them. There are 17 residues in the CDR3. The CDR3 nucleotides are TGTGCCAGCAGCCCCAACCCCTCGGGGGTCAACACCGGGGAGCTGTTTTTT. This codes for CASSPNPSGVNTGELFF.

This clonotype was seen many times. The rearrangement joins TRBV11-2 to TRBJ2-3; possibly TRBD1 or TRBD2 for D (5 bases each). Germline V gene lookup returns CDR1 SGHAT and CDR2 FQNNGV. V lost 0 bases to trimming and J lost 6 bases, with 10 bases between them. The length of the CDR3 is 14 residues. The CDR3 DNA is TGTGCCAGCAGCTTAGACAGGGTAGCGGATACGCAGTATTTT. As protein: CASSLDRVADTQYF.

This clonotype has ten or more counts. The chain combines TRBV7-9 with TRBJ2-2; TRBD1 is a possible D gene (5 bases). Trimming pared 8 bases from V and 4 bases from J, leaving 11 bases between. The CDR3 covers 13 residues. CDR1 and CDR2 (germline): SEHNR, FQNEAQ (reference sequence). The CDR3 spells CASGRVGTGELFF. CDR3 nucleotide sequence: TGTGCCAGCGGCAGGGTGGGCACCGGGGAGCTGTTTTTT.

This clonotype was recorded at least ten times. The chain uses TRBV6-2 or TRBV6-3 and TRBJ2-1; the match to TRBD2 covers 12 bases. J was trimmed by 10 bases and V by 1 base; bases with no gene match: 8. The CDR3 spans 16 residues. Germline loops: CDR1 MNHEY, CDR2 SVGEGT. CDR3 in DNA: TGTGCCAGCAGTTACTATCGGCCTAGCGGGAGGGAGGAGCAGTTCTTC. Its protein product is CASSYYRPSGREEQFF.

This clonotype was picked up a small number of times. The chain joins TRBV4-2 to TRBJ2-5; D is possibly TRBD1 (6 bases). V lost 3 bases and J lost 3, with 8 bases in between. This CDR3 has 13 residues. Germline V gives CDR1 LGHNA, CDR2 YNFKEQ. In DNA form, the CDR3 reads TGTGCCAGCAGCCAGTCAGGGGAAGAGACCCAGTACTTC. Translating it yields CASSQSGEETQYF.

In its sample, this clonotype was seen many times. J is TRBJ1-1 and V is TRBV30; 10 bases are shared with TRBD1. V shed 3 bases, J shed 6 bases, and the junction held 7 bases outside the gene matches. The CDR3 loop spans 14 amino acids. Germline V gives CDR1 GTSNPN, CDR2 SVGIG (reference sequence). The CDR3 protein is CAWSTLGQGAEAFF. The CDR3 nucleotides read TGTGCCTGGAGCACCCTAGGACAGGGGGCTGAAGCTTTCTTT.

CDR3 in DNA: TGTGCCAGCAGCTTAGCGAGGGCCAAAAACATTCAGTACTTC. Protein: CASSLARAKNIQYF. V usage is TRBV7-2 and J usage is TRBJ2-4; D is uncertain. The germline CDR1 and CDR2 sequences are SGHTA and FQGNSA. V dropped 0 bases and J dropped 1 base, with 4 bases sitting between them. This CDR3 spans 14 amino acids.

In its sample, this clonotype was seen many times. The rearrangement joins TRBV20-1 to TRBJ1-1, with D maybe TRBD1 (6 bases). Germline-derived CDR1 and CDR2 are DFQATT and SNEGSKA (reference sequence). V was shortened by 6 bases and J by 3 bases, with 20 bases between the two germline ends. The CDR3 contains 15 residues. CDR3 loop: CSAGQVGRGDTEAFF. In DNA form, the CDR3 reads TGCAGTGCAGGGCAGGTTGGAAGGGGGGACACTGAAGCTTTCTTT.

This clonotype was observed at least ten times. V usage is TRBV12-3 or TRBV12-4 and J usage is TRBJ1-5; D ambiguous. Between the trimmed V and J ends, which lost 5 bases and 0 bases, there was a span of 11 bases. The CDR3 loop spans 15 amino acids. The CDR3: CASSPVADSNQPQHF. The CDR3, as DNA: TGTGCCAGCAGTCCGGTCGCCGATAGCAATCAGCCCCAGCATTTT.

This clonotype was recorded at least ten times. This chain joins TRBV29-1 and TRBJ1-2; tentative D call: TRBD1 (6 bases). CDR1 is SQVTM, CDR2 ANQGSEA, per germline. Trimming removed 6 bases from V and 2 bases from J, with 13 bases in between. The CDR3 runs 13 residues. The CDR3, as DNA: TGCAGCGTCGCTTTTGGACAGAACTATGGCTACACCTTC. Its translation is CSVAFGQNYGYTF.

The rearrangement links TRBV6-2 or TRBV6-3 to TRBJ2-7; 10 bases are a match to TRBD2. The CDR3 runs 15 residues. Germline V gives CDR1 MNHEY, CDR2 SVGEGT. Trimming took 5 bases from V and 3 from J; bases not matched to a gene: 7. CDR3 bases: TGTGCCAGCAGTCGCCCACTAGCGGGGCACTACGAGCAGTACTTC. Protein sequence: CASSRPLAGHYEQYF.